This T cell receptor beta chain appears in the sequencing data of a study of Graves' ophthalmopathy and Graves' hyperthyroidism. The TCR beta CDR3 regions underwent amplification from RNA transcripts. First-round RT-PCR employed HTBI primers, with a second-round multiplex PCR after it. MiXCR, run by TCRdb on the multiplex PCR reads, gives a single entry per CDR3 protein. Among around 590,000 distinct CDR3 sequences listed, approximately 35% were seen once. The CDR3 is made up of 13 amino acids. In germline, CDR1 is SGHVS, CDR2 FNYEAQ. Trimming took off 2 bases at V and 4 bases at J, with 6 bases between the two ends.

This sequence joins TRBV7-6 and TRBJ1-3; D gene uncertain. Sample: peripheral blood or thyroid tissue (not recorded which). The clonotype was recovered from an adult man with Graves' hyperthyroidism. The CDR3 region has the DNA TGTGCCAGCAGCTTAAACGGGGGAAACACCATATATTTT. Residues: CASSLNGGNTIYF.